This note documents a single T cell receptor (beta chain) sequence. Its antigen is undetermined. The data stem from a study of cytomegalovirus exposure and HLA in healthy donors. Background on the study: A prior study identified roughly 110 million unique TCR beta sequences from around 180 million T cells. Study findings and constraints: In a later analysis, V- and J-gene trimming of beta chains associated with a DCLRE1C missense variant, replicated independently.

The donors (healthy individuals) were bone marrow donors. This CDR3 is 17 amino acids long. The germline CDR1 and CDR2 sequences are MNHEY and SMNVEV (reference sequence). V shed 5 bases and J 5 bases; nucleotides not matched to a gene: 14. A multiplex PCR was run with 60 Vbeta primers and 13 Jbeta primers. Methods used by the authors: An analysis performed later counted around 80 million unique TCR beta chains (around 9.9 million of them shared). Data came from immunoSEQ multiplex PCR; TCRdb stores just in-frame clones and leaves some out. The DNA gave D and trimming, while V, J and clone size come from that table. This sample carries around 130,000 clones, 8.5% of them seen once, and the ten largest clones take 4.5% to 7%.

The receptor comes from a man in his forties or fifties in good health and CMV-seronegative. This chain uses TRBV27 with TRBJ1-2; 10 bases agree with TRBD1. Sequenced input: PBMCs. The chain's CDR3 is CASSRSRDRGPRYGYTF. The DNA for the CDR3 is TGTGCCAGCAGTCGCTCCCGGGACAGGGGACCTAGATATGGCTACACCTTC.